Presented here are 5 T cell receptor beta chains from one specimen sequenced in a study of blood T cells in healthy people across ages. Alongside a J-beta primer mix, a sample-barcoded 5' primer served in a second PCR lasting about 7 to 12 cycles. TCRdb independently ran MiXCR on the 5' RACE reads; one entry per CDR3 protein. The table records some 690,000 distinct CDR3 sequences, approximately 22% of them present only once. Sequenced material: blood. These receptors all stem from a man in his 70s in good health.

V and J are TRBV6-1 and TRBJ1-5; D is possibly TRBD1 (6 bases). The CDR3 runs 14 residues. The germline V gene encodes CDR1 MNHNS and CDR2 SASEGT. V dropped 6 bases and J dropped 9 bases, with 18 bases sitting between them. This CDR3 reads CASSPQTGWMPQHF. The CDR3 DNA sequence: TGTGCCAGCAGCCCTCAGACAGGCTGGATGCCCCAGCATTTT.

The chain uses TRBV20-1 and TRBJ1-2; D is ambiguous. CDR3 length equals 13 residues. Trimming pared 0 bases from V and 6 bases from J, leaving 11 bases between. Germline CDR1 and CDR2: DFQATT and SNEGSKA (reference sequence). The DNA for the CDR3 is TGCAGTGCTAGAGATTCCGGTTCGAATGGCTACACCTTC. Amino acid sequence: CSARDSGSNGYTF.

This chain uses TRBV12-3 or TRBV12-4 with TRBJ2-3; tentative D call: TRBD2 (6 bases). Between the trimmed V and J ends, which lost 7 bases and 2 bases, there was a span of 16 bases. The length of the CDR3 is 15 residues. The CDR3 here is CASNPSGLITDTQYF. Written as DNA, the CDR3 is TGTGCCAGCAACCCATCGGGACTTATCACAGATACGCAGTATTTT.

V usage is TRBV7-2 and J usage is TRBJ2-2, with D maybe TRBD1 (6 bases). The V end lost 3 bases, the J end lost 1 base, and 15 bases lay between the germline ends. The CDR3 has 17 amino acids. The germline CDR1 and CDR2 sequences are SGHTA and FQGNSA. DNA of the CDR3: TGTGCCAGCAGCTTGCCGGGGAGAGGGGGGAACACCGGGGAGCTGTTTTTT. It translates to CASSLPGRGGNTGELFF. The full variable domain, in which reference TRBV7-2 and TRBJ2-2 provide the parts outside the CDR3, is GAGVSQSPSNKVTEKGKDVELRCDPISGHTALYWYRQSLGQGLEFLIYFQGNSAPDKSGLPSDRFSAERTGGSVSTLTIQRTQQEDSAVYLCASSLPGRGGNTGELFFGEGSRLTVL.

The genes are TRBV5-1 and TRBJ2-5; D is unclear. The CDR3 extends over 12 amino acids. CDR1 is SGHRS, CDR2 YFSETQ, per germline. The V end was cut by 7 bases, the J end by 3 bases, with 10 bases between. CDR3 coding DNA: TGCGCCAGCCGCCGCCCCGAAGAGACCCAGTACTTC. It is translated as CASRRPEETQYF. The variable domain in full, with the rest retrieved from reference TRBV5-1 and TRBJ2-5, is KAGVTQTPRYLIKTRGQQVTLSCSPISGHRSVSWYQQTPGQGLQFLFEYFSETQRNKGNFPGRFSGRQFSNSRSEMNVSTLELGDSALYLCASRRPEETQYFGPGTRLLVL.